These T cell receptor beta chains were read from a single sample in a study of blood T cell repertoires in COVID-19. Produced via immunoSEQ multiplex PCR; TCRdb's table is partial and in-frame only. The sample records 40,000 or so clones, 70% to 90% being singletons. The sequencing input was peripheral blood. The receptors stem from a human donor in a cohort sampled during active COVID-19. The CDR3 runs from the conserved cysteine through the conserved F or W. D genes are given only for firm matches. Expanded clones are given a class, and other clones once, few, many or no size at all.

size	D	V	J	DNA	CDR3
-	TRBD1	TRBV28	TRBJ2-1	TGTGCCAGCAGTTCAATCGGGACAGGGGGTGGCTATGAGCAGTTCTTC	CASSSIGTGGGYEQFF
-	-	TRBV4-2	TRBJ2-7	TGTGCCAGCAGCCAAGGGGGCAGTTACGAGCAGTACTTC	CASSQGGSYEQYF
-	TRBD1	TRBV5-1	TRBJ2-3	TGCGCCAGCAGCCCGACGGGCAGGGGGCTAATAGATACGCAGTATTTT	CASSPTGRGLIDTQYF
-	-	TRBV10-3	TRBJ1-4	TGTGCCACCAGGGCGGGGGCAACTAATGAAAAACTGTTTTTT	CATRAGATNEKLFF
-	TRBD2	TRBV5-4	TRBJ2-5	TGTGCCAGCAGCTTGTGGGGCAGCGGGAATCAAGAGACCCAGTACTTC	CASSLWGSGNQETQYF
-	-	TRBV6-5	TRBJ2-7	TGTGCCACGACCTCGGGGACCTACGAGCAGTACTTC	CATTSGTYEQYF
-	TRBD2	TRBV4-2	TRBJ2-1	TGTGCCAGCAGCCAAAGTGGGGGCGCTAGCGGGGGGTACAATGAGCAGTTCTTC	CASSQSGGASGGYNEQFF
once	TRBD1	TRBV6-5	TRBJ2-1	TGTGCCAGCAGTACCGACAGGGTCTCCTACAATGAGCAGTTCTTC	CASSTDRVSYNEQFF
-	-	TRBV2	TRBJ2-3	TGTGCCAGCAGTCCTGACTTGGGCACAGATACGCAGTATTTT	CASSPDLGTDTQYF
few	TRBD1	TRBV18	TRBJ2-5	TGTGCCAGCTCTTCCGGGACAGGGCTCGAGACCCAGTACTTC	CASSSGTGLETQYF
-	TRBD2	TRBV5-1	TRBJ2-7	TGCGCCAGCAGCTCGACTAGCGGGGGGCCCAGCGAGCAGTACTTC	CASSSTSGGPSEQYF
-	-	TRBV9	TRBJ2-7	TGTGCCAGCAGCGTAGGGGGCGGGAACTCCTACGAGCAGTACTTC	CASSVGGGNSYEQYF
-	-	TRBV7-6	TRBJ2-5	TGTGCCAGCAGCGAAGCGGTACAGACGTGGGAGACCCAGTACTTC	CASSEAVQTWETQYF
many	TRBD2	TRBV28	TRBJ2-7	TGTGCCAGCAGCCCGAGGACTAGCGGATTCCTCTACGAGCAGTACTTC	CASSPRTSGFLYEQYF
once	TRBD1	TRBV28	TRBJ1-2	TGTGCCAGCAGTTCGGGACAGCAAGTTAACTATGGCTACACCTTC	CASSSGQQVNYGYTF
few	-	TRBV18	TRBJ2-7	TGTGCCAGCTCACCACAGACAGGAACCGAGCAGTACTTC	CASSPQTGTEQYF
-	TRBD1	TRBV3-1/TRBV3-2	TRBJ1-1	TGTGCCAGCAGCCGGCGGACAGGGATGTTTGGCACTGAAGCTTTCTTT	CASSRRTGMFGTEAFF
once	-	TRBV7-2	TRBJ2-2	TGTGCCAGCGGTCGGGGGGCGAGCGGGGAGCTGTTTTTT	CASGRGASGELFF
once	-	TRBV28	TRBJ1-4	TGTGCCAGCACTAGGGGCTCTAATGAAAAACTGTTTTTT	CASTRGSNEKLFF
-	-	TRBV4-3	TRBJ2-7	TGCGCCAGCAGCCAAGAAAAATCCAGTTCCTACGAGCAGTACTTC	CASSQEKSSSYEQYF
-	TRBD2	TRBV3-1/TRBV3-2	TRBJ2-1	TGTGCCAGCAGCCAAGTCGCTAGCGGGGGTTGGAATGAGCAGTTCTTC	CASSQVASGGWNEQFF
-	TRBD1	TRBV19	TRBJ2-7	TGTGCCAGTATGGACAGGACCTACGAGCAGTACTTC	CASMDRTYEQYF
-	-	TRBV29-1	TRBJ1-1	TGCAGCGTTAGATCAGGAGGCGAAGCTTTCTTT	CSVRSGGEAFF
-	-	TRBV19	TRBJ1-4	TGTGCCAGTAGTATAGGACAAACGACTAATGAAAAACTGTTTTTT	CASSIGQTTNEKLFF
-	-	TRBV21-1	TRBJ1-4	TGTGCCAGCAGCAAAGCGGTAGAGAGACAGGGGGCTAATGAAAAACTGTTTTTT	CASSKAVERQGANEKLFF
few	-	TRBV27	TRBJ1-5	TGTGCCAGCAGTTATTCGGTCAATCAGCCCCAGCATTTT	CASSYSVNQPQHF